Below, 14 T cell receptor beta chains from the same sample are listed, as sequenced in a study of molecular identifiers for immune sequencing clone quantification. One entry per CDR3 protein results from TCRdb running MiXCR on the PCR reads. This sample carries 300,000 to 350,000 distinct CDR3 sequences, about 20% of them seen once, and the ten largest clones take roughly 0.86%. Material: naive CD8+ T cells from blood, with Jurkat cell RNA spiked in. Subset of the sample: FACS-sorted CD8+CD4-CCR7+CD45RA+ naive T cells. These receptors were taken from a human donor in good health. Some libraries in this study had Jurkat cell RNA spiked in.

This clonotype was seen at least ten times. The chain employs TRBV16 and TRBJ1-1, with D hard to call. CDR3 length: 13 amino acids. Germline V gives CDR1 KGHSY, CDR2 FQNENV. V lost 0 bases and J lost 2, with 4 bases in between. DNA for the CDR3: TGTGCCAGCAGCCAATCGTATAACACTGAAGCTTTCTTT. Protein sequence: CASSQSYNTEAFF.

This clonotype was seen repeatedly, ten times or more. The rearrangement links TRBV29-1 to TRBJ2-1; TRBD2 agrees at 14 bases. The J segment lost 7 bases and the V segment lost 6 bases, leaving 11 bases of the junction unmatched. The CDR3 totals 16 residues. Germline CDR1 reads SQVTM; CDR2 reads ANQGSEA. Here the CDR3 reads CSVDGTSGSLRNEQFF. The CDR3 DNA reads TGCAGCGTGGACGGGACTAGCGGGAGTTTGCGTAATGAGCAGTTCTTC.

About this clonotype: This could be a read error, since a much larger clone is one nucleotide away. CDR3 in DNA: TGTGCCTGGAGTTCCCGGACACGACTTTCTGGGCCCGAGCAGTACTTC. Translation gives CAWSSRTRLSGPEQYF. This chain joins TRBV30 and TRBJ2-7; D is possibly TRBD1 (5 bases). This CDR3 has 16 residues. CDR1 and CDR2 (germline): GTSNPN, SVGIG (reference sequence). The ends were cut back, 2 bases at V and 6 bases at J, with 23 bases in the middle. Variable domain in full (rest from reference TRBV30 and TRBJ2-7): SQTIHQWPATLVQPVGSPLSLECTVEGTSNPNLYWYRQAAGRGLQLLFYSVGIGQISSEVPQNLSASRPQDRQFILSSKKLLLSDSGFYLCAWSSRTRLSGPEQYFGPGTRLTVT.

In this sample, this clonotype turned up many times. V gene TRBV4-1 combines with J gene TRBJ2-3, with 9 bases that match TRBD2. The CDR3 loop spans 15 amino acids. J lost 6 bases, V lost 1 base, and 5 bases had no gene match. The germline CDR1 and CDR2 sequences are MGHRA and YSYEKL. The CDR3 sequence is CASSQALAGIDTQYF. CDR3 nucleotides: TGCGCCAGCAGCCAAGCCCTAGCGGGGATTGATACGCAGTATTTT.

This clonotype has a count of ten or more. This sequence joins TRBV7-3 and TRBJ2-5; 7 bases map to TRBD1. The CDR3 has 17 amino acids. Trimming cost V 5 bases and J 5 bases; bases outside gene matches: 17. Germline CDR1 is SGHTA and CDR2 is FQGTGA. CDR3 nucleotides: TGTGCCAGCAGCCCGCCATCACTACAGGGGATGGGCGAGACCCAGTACTTC. This encodes CASSPPSLQGMGETQYF.

As DNA, the CDR3 is TGTGCCAGCAGCTTAGTAGTCGACAGGGTATATGGCTACACCTTC. It yields the protein CASSLVVDRVYGYTF. The genes are TRBV7-9 and TRBJ1-2, with 7 bases lining up with TRBD1. CDR3 length: 15 residues. Per the germline V gene, CDR1 is SEHNR and CDR2 is FQNEAQ (reference sequence). J was trimmed by 5 bases and V by 1 base; bases with no gene match: 7.

This clonotype was recorded many times. This chain joins TRBV30 and TRBJ2-2; 11 bases agree with TRBD2. V lost 2 bases, J lost 3 bases, and 8 bases stayed unmatched. Germline V lookup: CDR1 GTSNPN, CDR2 SVGIG (reference sequence). The CDR3 contains 17 residues. The CDR3 sequence: CAWSIPGLAGYTGELFF. CDR3 coding DNA: TGTGCCTGGAGTATCCCCGGACTAGCGGGTTACACCGGGGAGCTGTTTTTT.

This clonotype was detected ten times or more. The rearrangement links TRBV20-1 to TRBJ2-1; TRBD1 matches at 7 bases. The V gene end was trimmed by 3 bases and the J gene end by 2 bases; junction bases not matched to a gene: 4. The CDR3 covers 14 residues. CDR1 and CDR2 from the germline V gene are DFQATT and SNEGSKA (reference sequence). The CDR3 bases are TGCAGTGCTAGCGGGACAGCGGCCTACAATGAGCAGTTCTTC. Amino acids: CSASGTAAYNEQFF.

This clonotype was detected only a few times. V usage is TRBV20-1 and J usage is TRBJ2-7, with D possibly matching TRBD2 (6 bases). The length of the CDR3 is 14 residues. CDR1 DFQATT and CDR2 SNEGSKA come from the germline V gene (reference sequence). The V and J ends lost 1 base and 2 bases respectively, with 12 bases between them. CDR3 region: CSARVLARAYEQYF. The DNA of the CDR3 is TGCAGTGCTAGAGTCCTAGCGAGAGCCTACGAGCAGTACTTC.

The table lists this clonotype with a few counts. V is TRBV7-9 and J is TRBJ2-3; D gene unclear. V was shortened by 5 bases and J by 4 bases, with 16 bases between the two germline ends. Germline values: CDR1 SEHNR, CDR2 FQNEAQ (reference sequence). This CDR3 has 15 residues. DNA for the CDR3: TGTGCCAGCAGCCCCCCGCTGCAGGAACCAGATACGCAGTATTTT. Translation gives CASSPPLQEPDTQYF.

The V call is TRBV3-1, the J call TRBJ2-1; D is uncertain. CDR1 is LGHDT and CDR2 is YNNKEL in the germline V gene (reference sequence). V gave up 1 base and J gave up 8 bases, with 9 bases separating them. This CDR3 comprises 13 residues. DNA for the CDR3: TGTGCCAGCAGCCAAGCTGGAGAAGATGAGCAGTTCTTC. It is translated as CASSQAGEDEQFF.

This clonotype was observed at least ten times. The rearrangement links TRBV12-3 or TRBV12-4 to TRBJ2-3, with no clear D. The V end lost 7 bases, the J end lost 4 bases, and 6 bases lay between the germline ends. The CDR3 consists of 11 residues. The CDR3 protein is CASMLADTQYF. The CDR3 region has the DNA TGTGCCAGCATGCTGGCAGATACGCAGTATTTT.

The rearrangement joins TRBV12-3 or TRBV12-4 to TRBJ2-7; D unresolved. CDR3 length: 12 amino acids. V lost 8 bases to trimming and J lost 1 base, with 9 bases between them. The CDR3 spells CASGSPSYEQYF. CDR3 DNA sequence: TGTGCCAGCGGTTCCCCTTCCTACGAGCAGTACTTC.

On this clonotype: Being one base from a much bigger clone, this may be a read error. The CDR3 carries no conserved terminal phenylalanine or tryptophan, so it likely arises from a read error. The chain joins TRBV4-2 to TRBJ2-3; 11 bases align to TRBD2. V shed 3 bases and J 5 bases; nucleotides not matched to a gene: 7. CDR3 length equals 16 residues. Germline assignment: CDR1 LGHNA and CDR2 YNFKEQ. The CDR3 sequence is CASSQVSGRAGDTQYL. In nucleotides, the CDR3 is TGTGCCAGCAGCCAGGTTAGCGGGAGGGCTGGAGATACGCAGTATCTT.